The 13 T cell receptor beta chains below come from one sample, sequenced in a study of shared clonotypes between healthy human individuals. This table comes from immunoSEQ multiplex PCR, and its TCRdb copy is limited to in-frame clones, with some not included. The sample includes 2 million or so clones, roughly 94% of them seen just once. CD45RO-negative CD8 cells positively selected for CCR7 made up the naive population, which excluded terminally differentiated effector memory CD45RA+ cells. The sequencing sample was made of naive CD8+ T cells sorted from blood. These receptors were collected from a young man in good health.

The gene calls are TRBV12-5 and TRBJ2-2, with D possibly matching TRBD1 (6 bases). V lost 3 bases to trimming and J lost 4 bases, with 18 bases between them. The CDR3 is 17 amino acids. Germline loops: CDR1 LGHNT, CDR2 FRNRAP. The CDR3 region is CASGLVTGIKPTGELFF. The CDR3 bases are TGTGCTAGTGGTTTAGTTACAGGGATCAAACCCACCGGGGAGCTGTTTTTT.

The gene calls are TRBV10-2 and TRBJ2-5; tentative D call: TRBD1 (6 bases). Trimming left V 0 bases short and J 1 base short, with 12 bases between. This CDR3 spans 16 amino acids. CDR1 and CDR2 (germline): WSHSY, SAAADI. Here the CDR3 reads CASSESPGAGQETQYF. The CDR3 DNA follows: TGCGCCAGCAGTGAGTCGCCAGGGGCTGGCCAAGAGACCCAGTACTTC.

The chain employs TRBV6-5 and TRBJ2-7; D is unresolved. The germline V gene encodes CDR1 MNHEY and CDR2 SVGAGI. The V and J ends lost 2 bases and 6 bases respectively, with 14 bases between them. The CDR3 has 14 residues. CDR3: CASSYAIRAAEQYF. As DNA, the CDR3 is TGTGCCAGCAGTTACGCCATCCGGGCAGCCGAGCAGTACTTC.

V gene TRBV7-2 combines with J gene TRBJ2-7; TRBD2 is a possible D gene (5 bases). Germline CDR1 is SGHTA and CDR2 is FQGNSA. This CDR3 has 15 residues. V lost 5 bases and J lost 0, with 14 bases in between. DNA for the CDR3: TGTGCCAGCAGCCCCGGACTTTACAGCTCCTACGAGCAGTACTTC. This sequence encodes CASSPGLYSSYEQYF.

J is TRBJ2-1 and V is TRBV2; D is uncertain. The CDR3 is made up of 14 amino acids. V was cut by 6 bases and J by 4 bases, with 13 bases left in between. Germline-derived CDR1 and CDR2 are SNHLY and FYNNEI. CDR3 sequence: CASSKARAYNEQFF. CDR3 coding DNA: TGTGCCAGCAGCAAAGCCCGGGCTTACAATGAGCAGTTCTTC.

V usage is TRBV11-2 and J usage is TRBJ2-2; no definite D call. The CDR3 sequence is 13 residues long. Germline CDR1 is SGHAT and CDR2 is FQNNGV. Trimming cost V 5 bases and J 5 bases, with 9 bases left between them. Written as DNA, the CDR3 is TGTGCCAGCAGCCACAGTACAACCGGGGAGCTGTTTTTT. Its protein is CASSHSTTGELFF. The variable domain in full, completed from reference TRBV11-2 and TRBJ2-2, reads EAGVAQSPRYKIIEKRQSVAFWCNPISGHATLYWYQQILGQGPKLLIQFQNNGVVDDSQLPKDRFSAERLKGVDSTLKIQPAKLEDSAVYLCASSHSTTGELFFGEGSRLTVL.

This clone came up a few times. This chain connects TRBV7-3 to TRBJ1-6; no clear D. Trimming took off 1 base at V and 7 bases at J, with 8 bases between the two ends. Germline V gene lookup returns CDR1 SGHTA and CDR2 FQGTGA. The CDR3 is 14 amino acids. The CDR3: CASSLMGSNSPLHF. The DNA for the CDR3 is TGTGCCAGCAGCTTAATGGGCAGCAATTCACCCCTCCACTTT.

The chain employs TRBV2 and TRBJ2-7; D is ambiguous. Deletions cut 6 bases from V and 1 base from J, with 13 bases between. The germline gives CDR1 SNHLY, CDR2 FYNNEI. The CDR3 covers 14 residues. CDR3 region: CASRVQGWSYEQYF. The CDR3 bases are TGTGCCAGCAGGGTCCAAGGGTGGTCCTACGAGCAGTACTTC.

The chain couples TRBV19 to TRBJ2-2; 14 bases line up with TRBD2. This CDR3 contains 15 residues. Germline V gene sequence: CDR1 LNHDA, CDR2 SQIVND (reference sequence). Trimming cost V 6 bases and J 6 bases; bases outside gene matches: 3. The CDR3 is CASRPGLAGAGELFF. The CDR3 bases are TGTGCCAGTAGACCGGGACTAGCGGGGGCCGGGGAGCTGTTTTTT.

This clone came up once. This sequence joins TRBV4-1 and TRBJ2-3; perhaps TRBD1 as D (7 bases). The length of the CDR3 is 19 residues. Germline assignment: CDR1 MGHRA and CDR2 YSYEKL. Trimming took off 10 bases at V and 4 bases at J, with 33 bases between the two ends. This CDR3 is CAIIFQGGPGISVADTQYF. CDR3 coding DNA: TGCGCCATCATCTTCCAGGGGGGACCGGGGATTTCGGTCGCAGATACGCAGTATTTT.

The rearrangement joins TRBV30 to TRBJ1-6; TRBD1 matches at 8 bases. Germline V gene lookup returns CDR1 GTSNPN and CDR2 SVGIG (reference sequence). CDR3 length equals 15 residues. The V gene end was trimmed by 4 bases and the J gene end by 0 bases; junction bases not matched to a gene: 2. The CDR3 coding sequence is TGTGCCTGGAAGGACAGGGCCTCCTATAATTCACCCCTCCACTTT. Translating gives CAWKDRASYNSPLHF.

The rearrangement joins TRBV19 to TRBJ1-6; the D is unclear. CDR1 is LNHDA, CDR2 SQIVND, per germline (reference sequence). There are 13 residues in the CDR3. V dropped 9 bases and J dropped 3 bases, with 9 bases sitting between them. DNA for the CDR3: TGTGCCAGCGCGGCGGGCTATAATTCACCCCTCCACTTT. Translation: CASAAGYNSPLHF.

The V gene is TRBV5-1, the J gene TRBJ2-1; 10 bases line up with TRBD2. Germline CDR1 is SGHRS and CDR2 is YFSETQ. The CDR3 is 17 amino acids. V trimming: 6 bases; J trimming: 3 bases; junction bases outside the gene matches: 12. CDR3 sequence (DNA): TGCGCCAGCACCTTCGTTAGCGGGGGGCCGGGCTACAATGAGCAGTTCTTC. It specifies CASTFVSGGPGYNEQFF. Variable domain in full (rest from reference TRBV5-1 and TRBJ2-1): KAGVTQTPRYLIKTRGQQVTLSCSPISGHRSVSWYQQTPGQGLQFLFEYFSETQRNKGNFPGRFSGRQFSNSRSEMNVSTLELGDSALYLCASTFVSGGPGYNEQFFGPGTRLTVL.